This T cell receptor beta chain was recovered during a study of cytomegalovirus exposure and HLA in healthy donors. The study's findings and limits: Later analysis identified a missense DCLRE1C variant that was linked to TCR beta V- and J-gene trimming.

The PCR ran on 60 Vbeta and 13 Jbeta primers. Some clones are missing from TCRdb's copy, which holds only in-frame ones; the method was immunoSEQ multiplex PCR. Of about 140,000 clones listed, about 70% are singletons. J gave up 0 bases and V 5 bases, and 1 base lay outside the gene matches. The CDR3 totals 14 residues. Germline assignment: CDR1 WNHNN and CDR2 SYGVQD (reference sequence). As concerns this clone: The antigen remains undetermined.

The sequencing sample was made of PBMCs. This rearrangement joins TRBV10-1 to TRBJ2-3; the match to TRBD2 covers 8 bases. This TCR was recovered from a woman between 55 and 75 years old in good health and CMV-seropositive. The CDR3 is CASSPSGSTDTQYF. Written as DNA, the CDR3 is TGCGCCAGCAGTCCTAGCGGGAGCACAGATACGCAGTATTTT.